The sequence of this TCR beta chain was determined in a study of spatial heterogeneity in lung cancer. The overall study: The study consistently detected more beta-chain than alpha-chain sequences. Regarding the study as a whole: Tumoral mutation counts were tracked by counts of expanded intratumoral alpha and beta TCRs. Ubiquitous and regional expanded TCR counts tracked ubiquitous and regional nonsynonymous mutations, respectively.

Time point: sample taken at primary tumor resection. The donor population consisted of about 75 patients with untreated, early-stage non-small cell lung cancer. TCRdb re-analysed the 5' RACE reads in MiXCR, keeping a single row per CDR3 protein. The table shows 9,500 to 12,000 distinct CDR3 sequences, with 9.5% to 13% occurring only once. The CDR3 spans 14 residues. Germline V gene lookup returns CDR1 MNHNY and CDR2 SVGAGI (reference sequence). V lost 3 bases, J lost 9 bases, and 17 bases lay in between. This clonotype came up a few times. Its antigen is currently unknown. The sample here was lung tumor tissue, taken at surgery. The chain carries TRBV6-6 and TRBJ2-5; D possibly corresponds to TRBD1 (6 bases). The source is a female donor with early-stage non-small cell lung cancer. The CDR3 loop reads CASSYEARPGAQYF. In DNA form, the CDR3 reads TGTGCCAGCAGTTATGAGGCTAGGCCAGGGGCCCAGTACTTC.